In its sample, the clone carrying this T cell receptor (beta chain) was seen a few times. Its antigen is currently unknown. TCR beta CDR3 regions were amplified from RNA. The TCR CDR3 was amplified in a first-round RT-PCR using the HTBI primer set. TCRdb independently ran MiXCR on the multiplex PCR reads; one entry per CDR3 protein. Found here are hundreds of thousands of distinct CDR3 sequences, about 15% of them singletons; the top ten hold roughly a tenth. The data originate from a study of T cells in Graves' hyperthyroidism and ophthalmopathy. Study-wide findings and caveats: Expanded thyroid clonotypes (above 0.001) were mostly also found in blood. Ophthalmopathy prediction by the model preceded onset by a median about 6 months.

The ends lost 5 bases at V and 8 bases at J; junction bases unmatched: 9. The CDR3 runs to 15 residues. In germline, CDR1 is SGHTA, CDR2 FQGNSA. The sequence was collected from a woman aged 18-30 years with Graves' hyperthyroidism. The chain joins TRBV7-2 to TRBJ2-1; 10 bases are a match to TRBD2. Sequencing was performed on blood. The CDR3 here is CASSPRLAGNYEQFF. The CDR3 bases are TGTGCCAGCAGCCCCAGACTAGCGGGTAACTATGAGCAGTTCTTC.